What follows are 14 T cell receptor beta chains derived from one specimen sequenced in a study of control samples from healthy donors and cancer patients. TCRdb's table, derived via immunoSEQ multiplex PCR, lists solely in-frame clones and lacks some. The sample carries more than 30,000 clones, approximately 95% recorded once. Sequencing input: blood. The receptors shown here come from a man between 60 and 70 years old in good health.

The chain couples TRBV5-1 to TRBJ2-3; unclear D gene. Per germline, CDR1 SGHRS and CDR2 YFSETQ. This CDR3 comprises 14 residues. V gave up 4 bases and J gave up 5 bases, with 14 bases separating them. The CDR3 is CASSSRLNRDTQYF. As DNA, the CDR3 is TGCGCCAGCAGCAGTAGGCTAAATCGAGATACGCAGTATTTT.

V is TRBV19 and J is TRBJ1-5, with D possibly being TRBD1 (5 bases). This CDR3 has 14 residues. CDR1 and CDR2 (germline): LNHDA, SQIVND (reference sequence). Trimming removed 5 bases from V and 0 bases from J, with 8 bases in between. This CDR3 reads CASSFGGSNQPQHF. The CDR3 DNA follows: TGTGCCAGTAGTTTCGGGGGTAGCAATCAGCCCCAGCATTTT.

The chain employs TRBV11-2 and TRBJ1-2; D possibly corresponds to TRBD1 (5 bases). Germline V CDR1 and CDR2: SGHAT, FQNNGV. The CDR3 has 13 residues. The V and J ends lost 5 bases and 7 bases respectively, with 14 bases between them. CDR3 in DNA: TGTGCCAGCAGCCACCGGGACGGGGCTGGCTACACCTTC. It codes for CASSHRDGAGYTF.

This chain links TRBV12-3 or TRBV12-4 with TRBJ2-1, with TRBD1 as a possible D gene (7 bases). Trimming took off 6 bases at V and 9 bases at J, with 9 bases between the two ends. The CDR3 is 11 residues long. The CDR3 here is CASRQGGEQFF. CDR3 DNA: TGTGCCAGCAGGCAGGGGGGTGAGCAGTTCTTC.

The chain combines TRBV28 with TRBJ1-1; D unclear. Looked up from germline, CDR1 is MDHEN and CDR2 is SYDVKM. The CDR3 totals 13 residues. Trimming removed 5 bases from V and 4 bases from J, with 11 bases in between. The CDR3 bases are TGTGCCAGCAGTACCCACTCAGTCACTGAAGCTTTCTTT. It translates to CASSTHSVTEAFF.

Only a few counts were recorded for this clone. V usage is TRBV10-3 and J usage is TRBJ2-1, with D unclear. The V and J ends lost 11 bases and 2 bases respectively, with 7 bases between them. CDR1 ENHRY and CDR2 SYGVKD come from the germline V gene. The CDR3 is made up of 11 amino acids. CDR3 in DNA: TGTGCCGCAGGCCCCTACAATGAGCAGTTCTTC. It translates to CAAGPYNEQFF.

V gene TRBV11-2 combines with J gene TRBJ1-1; possible D gene TRBD1, 5 bases. Germline V gene lookup returns CDR1 SGHAT and CDR2 FQNNGV. V was cut by 2 bases and J by 0 bases, with 10 bases left in between. The CDR3 runs 15 residues. DNA for the CDR3: TGTGCCAGCAGCTTAATGGAGGGGCTGAACACTGAAGCTTTCTTT. Translating gives CASSLMEGLNTEAFF.

J is TRBJ2-5 and V is TRBV6-6; a weak D match, TRBD1 (6 bases). In germline, CDR1 is MNHNY, CDR2 SVGAGI (reference sequence). Trimming left V 5 bases short and J 4 bases short, with 14 bases between. The CDR3 loop spans 14 amino acids. For the CDR3, the DNA is TGTGCCAGCAGTAACAGGGTTGGGGGAGAGACCCAGTACTTC. Translation: CASSNRVGGETQYF.

The chain carries TRBV5-1 and TRBJ2-3; TRBD1 aligns across 7 bases. The CDR3 totals 15 residues. Unmatched junction bases numbered 6, after V lost 0 bases and J lost 5 bases. Germline values: CDR1 SGHRS, CDR2 YFSETQ. The chain's CDR3 is CASSLGRGRGDTQYF. Written as DNA, the CDR3 is TGCGCCAGCAGCTTGGGAAGGGGGCGTGGAGATACGCAGTATTTT.

This sequence joins TRBV7-9 and TRBJ1-1; the D is unclear. Per the germline V gene, CDR1 is SEHNR and CDR2 is FQNEAQ (reference sequence). The CDR3 is made up of 14 amino acids. Trimming removed 1 base at V and 0 bases at J, with 6 bases between. In DNA, the CDR3 is TGTGCCAGCAGCTTAGTGTTAATGAACACTGAAGCTTTCTTT. Amino acid sequence: CASSLVLMNTEAFF.

The chain combines TRBV6-1 with TRBJ1-5; no definite D call. This CDR3 is built from 13 residues. Germline assignment: CDR1 MNHNS and CDR2 SASEGT. Trimming took off 1 base at V and 4 bases at J, with 5 bases between the two ends. The CDR3 bases are TGTGCCAGCAGTGAAGGGGGAAATCAGCCCCAGCATTTT. Amino acids: CASSEGGNQPQHF.

The V gene is TRBV7-8, the J gene TRBJ1-3; D remains unclear. Trimming stripped 8 bases from V and 3 bases from J, with 14 bases between. The CDR3 contains 14 residues. In germline, CDR1 is SGHVS, CDR2 FQNEAQ. DNA for the CDR3: TGTGCCAGCTCGGGTGGGATAAGTGGAAACACCATATATTTT. Its protein product is CASSGGISGNTIYF.

The chain couples TRBV12-3 or TRBV12-4 to TRBJ2-1, with D possibly called TRBD1 or TRBD2 (6 bases each). The CDR3 has 12 residues. The V gene lost 3 bases and the J gene lost 10 bases, with 10 bases spanning the gap. The CDR3 DNA sequence: TGTGCCAGCAGTTTGAGGGGGGCCGAGCAGTTCTTC. It codes for CASSLRGAEQFF.

This chain's CDR3 is CASSQVQGNEQFF. DNA for the CDR3: TGTGCCAGCAGCCAAGTACAGGGCAATGAGCAGTTCTTC. The chain recombines TRBV14 with TRBJ2-1; D might be TRBD1 (6 bases). Germline CDR1 is SGHDN and CDR2 is FVKESK. The V end was cut by 1 base, the J end by 6 bases, with 7 bases between. The CDR3 runs 13 residues.